This entry lists 12 T cell receptor beta chains sequenced from one sample in a study of patients and donors after allogeneic stem cell transplantation. A single record per CDR3 protein comes from TCRdb applying MiXCR to the RT-PCR reads. The sample has 800,000 to 1,000,000 distinct CDR3 sequences, around 17% seen once. Sequencing used blood, either unsorted or a sorted T cell fraction (not recorded which). These receptors all stem from a human donor who was either an allogeneic HSCT recipient or a stem cell or donor lymphocyte infusion donor (not recorded which). It is not recorded whose cells these are; they may come from a transplant donor.

The CDR3 nucleotides read TGCGCCAGCAGCCAAGGGTCCGGAAACTATGGCTACACCTTC. Amino acids: CASSQGSGNYGYTF. This chain joins TRBV4-1 and TRBJ1-2; no reliable D call. CDR3 size: 14 residues. Trimming took 1 base from V and 2 from J, leaving 8 bases between them. CDR1 is MGHRA and CDR2 is YSYEKL in the germline V gene.

V is TRBV4-2 and J is TRBJ2-1; tentative D call: TRBD1 (5 bases). This CDR3 spans 13 amino acids. Germline V lookup: CDR1 LGHNA, CDR2 YNFKEQ. The V end was cut by 1 base, the J end by 10 bases, with 11 bases between. Here the CDR3 reads CASSQVETEEQFF. In DNA, the CDR3 is TGTGCCAGCAGCCAAGTTGAGACAGAGGAGCAGTTCTTC.

This chain links TRBV27 with TRBJ2-1; 9 bases fit TRBD2. Per germline, CDR1 MNHEY and CDR2 SMNVEV (reference sequence). The CDR3 is 15 residues long. V was pared by 4 bases and J by 5 bases, with 6 bases of the junction left unmatched. The CDR3 reads CASSSTGLANNEQFF. CDR3 coding DNA: TGTGCCAGCAGTTCTACGGGACTAGCTAACAATGAGCAGTTCTTC.

There are a few counts of this clonotype. The chain joins TRBV20-1 to TRBJ2-3; D not certain. Germline-derived CDR1 and CDR2 are DFQATT and SNEGSKA (reference sequence). This CDR3 region has 18 residues. The V end was cut by 1 base, the J end by 0 bases, with 20 bases between. The CDR3 DNA reads TGCAGTGCTAGAGGCCTGGCGCCCTGGACCTCTAGCACAGATACGCAGTATTTT. Amino acid sequence: CSARGLAPWTSSTDTQYF.

The table lists this clonotype with a count of one. The V call is TRBV4-3, the J call TRBJ2-7; TRBD1 aligns across 12 bases. Germline V gives CDR1 LGHNA, CDR2 YSLEER. Losses at the gene ends were 7 bases for V and 7 bases for J; bases not matched to a gene: 11. This CDR3 contains 15 residues. For the CDR3, the DNA is TGCGCCAGCAAGTCCCCGGGACAGGGGGCATGGGAGCAGTACTTC. Amino acids: CASKSPGQGAWEQYF.

This clonotype was picked up a small number of times. The rearrangement joins TRBV18 to TRBJ1-2; D is uncertain. This CDR3 is 16 amino acids long. Trimming stripped 1 base from V and 8 bases from J, with 20 bases between. Germline assignment: CDR1 KGHSH and CDR2 LQKENI. CDR3 sequence (DNA): TGTGCCAGCTCACCACTCACGGGTATGGAGAGTGAAGGCTACACCTTC. This encodes CASSPLTGMESEGYTF.

This clonotype has ten or more counts. The chain combines TRBV12-3 or TRBV12-4 with TRBJ1-2; D ambiguous. Trimming removed 4 bases from V and 4 bases from J, with 4 bases in between. The CDR3 length is 11 residues. The CDR3 nucleotides read TGTGCCAGCAGTTCGGCCTATGGCTACACCTTC. It specifies CASSSAYGYTF.

V and J are TRBV29-1 and TRBJ2-5; 9 bases are a match to TRBD2. The junction had 9 bases not matched to a gene; V was cut back by 3 bases and J by 1 base. This CDR3 has 16 residues. The germline CDR1 and CDR2 sequences are SQVTM and ANQGSEA. The CDR3 bases are TGCAGCGTTGAGACGGGGACACTAGCGGGCCAAGAGACCCAGTACTTC. This codes for CSVETGTLAGQETQYF.

The V gene is TRBV5-6, the J gene TRBJ1-6, with 9 bases identical to TRBD1. This CDR3 spans 14 amino acids. V dropped 4 bases and J dropped 8; count of bases not matched to a gene: 4. CDR1 is SGHDT, CDR2 YYEEEE, per germline. This chain's CDR3 is CASSARQGDSPLHF. The CDR3 nucleotides read TGTGCCAGCAGCGCCCGACAGGGGGATTCACCCCTCCACTTT. The complete variable domain, with remaining parts taken from reference TRBV5-6 and TRBJ1-6, reads DAGVTQSPTHLIKTRGQQVTLRCSPKSGHDTVSWYQQALGQGPQFIFQYYEEEERQRGNFPDRFSGHQFPNYSSELNVNALLLGDSALYLCASSARQGDSPLHFGNGTRLTVT.

This clonotype was seen only a few times. The chain is built from TRBV5-1 and TRBJ2-5, with D tentatively TRBD2 (6 bases). The CDR3 totals 15 residues. V was shortened by 0 bases and J by 5 bases, with 14 bases between the two germline ends. Germline CDR1 and CDR2: SGHRS and YFSETQ. CDR3 sequence: CASSLVLAVRETQYF. The CDR3, as DNA: TGCGCCAGCAGCTTGGTGTTAGCGGTCAGGGAGACCCAGTACTTC.

There are a few counts of this clonotype. This chain joins TRBV4-1 and TRBJ2-7; 7 positions match TRBD2. The CDR3 extends over 15 amino acids. With V trimmed by 0 bases and J by 4 bases, 6 bases remained unmatched. Per the germline V gene, CDR1 is MGHRA and CDR2 is YSYEKL. The CDR3 DNA reads TGCGCCAGCAGCCAAGAGGGACTACTAAGTTACGAGCAGTACTTC. Amino acids: CASSQEGLLSYEQYF.

The chain carries TRBV12-3 or TRBV12-4 and TRBJ1-1; 7 nucleotides line up with TRBD1. Trimming took 9 bases from V and 10 from J; bases not matched to a gene: 11. The CDR3 spans 12 residues. The CDR3 reads CASSGGGFRAFF. The CDR3 DNA follows: TGTGCCAGTTCAGGGGGAGGATTCAGAGCTTTCTTT.